This TCR beta chain was found in a study of CD4+ T cells in melanoma. General study findings and limits: In melanoma, neoantigen-specific CD4+ T cells reportedly differed in differentiation state. A reported correlation linked neoantigen-specific CD4+ T cells to CD8+, macrophage and B cell function.

Repertoires were generated with immunoSEQ multiplex PCR, while TCRdb's copy carries only in-frame clones and drops some. This table has about 10,000 clones, around two thirds appearing once. This clone has only a few counts. The antigen remains undetermined. This TCR came from a human donor with melanoma. Sequences were obtained from cells from a culture (not recorded whether cultured in vitro).

The CDR3 DNA is TGTGCCACCAGCATAGAGGGTCGAAATCAGCCCCAGCATTTT. Amino acid sequence: CATSIEGRNQPQHF. The chain carries TRBV15 and TRBJ1-5; D gene ambiguous. This CDR3 is built from 14 residues. V gave up 4 bases and J gave up 4 bases, with 11 bases separating them. CDR1 and CDR2 (germline): LNHNV, YYDKDF (reference sequence). The complete variable domain, with remaining parts taken from reference TRBV15 and TRBJ1-5, reads DAMVIQNPRYQVTQFGKPVTLSCSQTLNHNVMYWYQQKSSQAPKLLFHYYDKDFNNEADTPDNFQSRRPNTSFCFLDIRSPGLGDTAMYLCATSIEGRNQPQHFGDGTRLSIL.